A single sample is the source of the 9 T cell receptor beta chains below, sequenced in a study of T cell responses to AZD1222 COVID-19 vaccine. Some clones are missing from TCRdb's copy, which holds only in-frame ones; the method was immunoSEQ multiplex PCR. The profile shows under 150,000 clones, 85% to 90% of them singletons. This material consisted of peripheral blood, taken on day 0 of AZD1222 vaccination. These receptors all come from an adult in good health.

This chain uses TRBV9 with TRBJ2-7; D is undetermined. Germline V lookup: CDR1 SGDLS, CDR2 YYNGEE. Trimming cost V 0 bases and J 5 bases, with 12 bases left between them. This CDR3 region has 14 residues. The CDR3 region is CASSVGEFVNEQYF. The CDR3 nucleotides are TGTGCCAGCAGCGTAGGCGAGTTCGTGAACGAGCAGTACTTC.

This chain joins TRBV19 and TRBJ2-7; D call uncertain. This CDR3 region has 14 residues. From germline, CDR1 is LNHDA and CDR2 SQIVND (reference sequence). V lost 2 bases and J 6 bases, leaving 14 bases between the germline ends. CDR3 protein: CASSIRHLMGEQYF. CDR3 DNA sequence: TGTGCCAGTAGTATAAGACACCTCATGGGCGAGCAGTACTTC.

The chain employs TRBV15 and TRBJ1-6, with unresolved D. V lost 4 bases and J 1 base, leaving 8 bases between the germline ends. The germline V gene encodes CDR1 LNHNV and CDR2 YYDKDF (reference sequence). The CDR3 runs 15 residues. CDR3 bases: TGTGCCACCAGCACCGGAGGGTCCTATAATTCACCCCTCCACTTT. Its translation: CATSTGGSYNSPLHF. Together with reference TRBV15 and TRBJ1-6, the CDR3 gives the full variable domain: DAMVIQNPRYQVTQFGKPVTLSCSQTLNHNVMYWYQQKSSQAPKLLFHYYDKDFNNEADTPDNFQSRRPNTSFCFLDIRSPGLGDTAMYLCATSTGGSYNSPLHFGNGTRLTVT.

On this clone itself: The same CDR3 can be traced to other DNA sequences in this sample. The CDR3 coding sequence is TGTGCCAGCAGCTTGGGGGCTAGCAATCAGCCCCAGCATTTT. It yields the protein CASSLGASNQPQHF. The chain employs TRBV7-9 and TRBJ1-5, with D possibly matching TRBD1 (6 bases). Trimming stripped 3 bases from V and 0 bases from J, with 6 bases between. The germline V gene encodes CDR1 SEHNR and CDR2 FQNEAQ (reference sequence). The CDR3 length is 14 residues.

CDR3 nucleotide sequence: TGTGCCAGCAGCCCAAAACAGCGCCTTGGAAACACCATATATTTT. This translates into CASSPKQRLGNTIYF. V is TRBV7-9 and J is TRBJ1-3; D not resolved. With 5 bases removed from V and 3 bases from J, the gap between germline ends came to 14 bases. Per germline, CDR1 SEHNR and CDR2 FQNEAQ (reference sequence). The CDR3 extends over 15 amino acids.

This clone was seen a few times. V and J are TRBV9 and TRBJ1-5; 8 bases line up with TRBD1. V lost 4 bases to trimming and J lost 6 bases; unmatched junction nucleotides: 6. Germline V gives CDR1 SGDLS, CDR2 YYNGEE. The CDR3 extends over 14 amino acids. In nucleotides, the CDR3 is TGTGCCAGCAGCTTTAGCGACAGGGGTCAGCCCCAGCATTTT. It specifies CASSFSDRGQPQHF.

This clone was observed a single time. CDR3 region: CASSLVGGFEQYF. Here the CDR3 DNA reads TGTGCCAGCAGCTTAGTCGGGGGCTTCGAGCAGTACTTC. The V and J genes are TRBV7-9 and TRBJ2-7; perhaps D is TRBD1 or TRBD2 (6 bases each). Per germline, CDR1 SEHNR and CDR2 FQNEAQ (reference sequence). This CDR3 contains 13 residues. V gave up 1 base and J gave up 6 bases, with 10 bases separating them.

CDR3 sequence reads: CASRFGQPEKLFF. The CDR3 DNA is TGTGCCAGCAGATTCGGACAGCCTGAAAAACTGTTTTTT. The chain uses TRBV6-5 and TRBJ1-4, with D maybe TRBD1 (6 bases). Germline V CDR1 and CDR2: MNHEY, SVGAGI. The CDR3 sequence is 13 residues long. V dropped 6 bases and J dropped 7 bases, with 12 bases sitting between them.

The V gene is TRBV6-6, the J gene TRBJ1-1, with 7 nucleotides matching TRBD1. The CDR3 sequence is 14 residues long. After removal of 11 bases from V and 0 bases from J, the junction contained 9 bases not matched to a gene. CDR1 and CDR2 (germline): MNHNY, SVGAGI (reference sequence). The CDR3 reads CAVRTGFMNTEAFF. CDR3 nucleotides: TGTGCCGTCCGGACAGGTTTCATGAACACTGAAGCTTTCTTT.